What follows are 5 T cell receptor beta chains derived from one specimen sequenced in a study of T-cell reconstitution after alpha-beta-depleted transplantation in children. The TCRbeta library incorporated unique molecular identifiers. TCRdb re-derived calls from the PCR reads in MiXCR, one entry per CDR3 protein. The sample shows around 300,000 distinct CDR3 sequences, approximately 23% of them seen only once. This specimen consisted of PBMCs, mostly from graft donor cells, obtained 180 days after TCRalphabeta/CD19-depleted stem cell transplant. These receptors all come from a male patient aged 10-17 years who had a stem cell transplant for acute lymphoblastic leukemia, so the T cells may come from the graft donor.

The rearrangement joins TRBV5-1 to TRBJ2-1; 10 bases agree with TRBD2. CDR1 and CDR2 (germline): SGHRS, YFSETQ. The CDR3 length is 16 residues. Trimming at V came to 0 bases and at J to 7 bases, leaving 7 bases not matched to a gene. This chain's CDR3 is CASSLASGRNMNEQFF. CDR3 nucleotide sequence: TGCGCCAGCAGCTTGGCTAGCGGGAGAAACATGAATGAGCAGTTCTTC.

J is TRBJ1-6 and V is TRBV7-8; D is perhaps TRBD1 (6 bases). This CDR3 region has 16 residues. V was cut by 3 bases and J by 4 bases, with 13 bases left in between. Germline CDR1 and CDR2: SGHVS and FQNEAQ. Here the CDR3 DNA reads TGTGCCAGCAGCTTCGCCAGGGGAAAGTATAATTCACCCCTCCACTTT. Translation gives CASSFARGKYNSPLHF.

The sample holds a few counts of this clonotype. The chain couples TRBV7-3 to TRBJ2-1; 7 bases are shared with TRBD2. The CDR3 extends over 14 amino acids. Trimming removed 0 bases from V and 5 bases from J; junction bases left unmatched: 1. The germline gives CDR1 SGHTA, CDR2 FQGTGA. Here the CDR3 DNA reads TGTGCCAGCAGCTTAACGGGGACTAACAATGAGCAGTTCTTC. It translates to CASSLTGTNNEQFF.

This clonotype was recorded a few times. V usage is TRBV4-1 and J usage is TRBJ2-5, with D perhaps matching TRBD1 or TRBD2 (6 bases each). Germline lookup yields CDR1 MGHRA and CDR2 YSYEKL. The CDR3 runs 15 residues. With 5 bases removed from V and 5 bases from J, the gap between germline ends came to 18 bases. In DNA form, the CDR3 reads TGCGCCAGCAGCTATCGGCCGGGGGCCGGGGAGACCCAGTACTTC. It is translated as CASSYRPGAGETQYF.

The chain uses TRBV6-5 and TRBJ2-1, with 12 bases fitting TRBD2. This CDR3 is 18 amino acids long. With 0 bases clipped from V and 6 bases from J, the junction kept 9 bases outside the gene matches. CDR1 is MNHEY, CDR2 SVGAGI, per germline. The CDR3 reads CASSYSKYRLAGANEQFF. DNA for the CDR3: TGTGCCAGCAGTTACTCGAAGTACCGACTAGCGGGGGCCAATGAGCAGTTCTTC.